The clone carrying this TCR beta chain was counted ten times or more. The TCR beta CDR3 regions underwent amplification from RNA transcripts. HTBI-primed first-round RT-PCR preceded second-round multiplex PCR. MiXCR, run by TCRdb on the multiplex PCR reads, gives a single entry per CDR3 protein. The data show hundreds of thousands of distinct CDR3 sequences, with 35% to 45% seen just once and roughly 3.5% held by the top ten. The sample is drawn from a study of Graves' ophthalmopathy and Graves' hyperthyroidism. Germline values: CDR1 SGHDT, CDR2 YYEEEE. V lost 1 base and J lost 8, with 9 bases in between. The CDR3 length is 12 residues. The PBMCs originated from less than 13 ml of fresh peripheral blood.

The chain recombines TRBV5-6 with TRBJ1-1, with a possible D match to TRBD1 (5 bases). The TCR was taken from an adult man with Graves' ophthalmopathy. The sample taken for sequencing was peripheral blood. The CDR3 reads CASSLRRDEAFF. The CDR3, as DNA: TGTGCCAGCAGCTTGAGGCGGGACGAAGCTTTCTTT.